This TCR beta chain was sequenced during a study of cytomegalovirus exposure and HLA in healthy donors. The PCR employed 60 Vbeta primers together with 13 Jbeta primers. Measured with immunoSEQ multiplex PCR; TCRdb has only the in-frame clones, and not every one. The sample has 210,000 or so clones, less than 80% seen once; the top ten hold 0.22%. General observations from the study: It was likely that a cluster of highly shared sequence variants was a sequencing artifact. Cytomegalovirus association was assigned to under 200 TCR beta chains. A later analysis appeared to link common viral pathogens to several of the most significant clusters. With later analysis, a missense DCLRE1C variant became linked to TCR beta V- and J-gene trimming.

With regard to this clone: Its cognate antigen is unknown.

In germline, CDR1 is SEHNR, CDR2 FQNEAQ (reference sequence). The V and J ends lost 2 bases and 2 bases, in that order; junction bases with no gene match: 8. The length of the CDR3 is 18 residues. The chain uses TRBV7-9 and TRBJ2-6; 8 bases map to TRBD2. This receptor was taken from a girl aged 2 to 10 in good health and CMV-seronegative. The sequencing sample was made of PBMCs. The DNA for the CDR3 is TGTGCCAGCAGCTTACAGCCGGGAGGGGGGCCTGGGGCCAACGTCCTGACTTTC. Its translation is CASSLQPGGGPGANVLTF.